The 22 T cell receptor beta chains given below trace back to one sample, sequenced in a study of PD-1 blockade in classical Hodgkin lymphoma. Profiled with immunoSEQ multiplex PCR; TCRdb holds only in-frame clones, not every one. The sample holds about 58,000 clones, around 93% seen once. Each patient's relapse followed autologous stem cell transplantation, and brentuximab vedotin exposure varied. Sequences were derived from peripheral blood mononuclear cells (PBMCs), sampled before the second cycle of nivolumab. These receptors all stem from a human donor with classical Hodgkin lymphoma.

This clone was picked up a small number of times. The chain uses TRBV6-5 and TRBJ2-3; D uncertain. The CDR3 loop spans 15 amino acids. With 2 bases removed from V and 1 base from J, the gap between germline ends came to 10 bases. The germline V gene has CDR1 MNHEY and CDR2 SVGAGI. CDR3 coding DNA: TGTGCCAGCAGTTACGGCGAAAGCGGCACAGATACGCAGTATTTT. Encoded protein: CASSYGESGTDTQYF.

This rearrangement joins TRBV27 to TRBJ1-1; TRBD1 might be the D (5 bases). This CDR3 comprises 12 residues. Trimming left V 5 bases short and J 8 bases short, with 12 bases between. Per the germline V gene, CDR1 is MNHEY and CDR2 is SMNVEV (reference sequence). The CDR3 region is CASSPRGLEAFF. The CDR3 DNA sequence: TGTGCCAGCAGTCCCCGGGGACTAGAAGCTTTCTTT.

The chain carries TRBV21-1 and TRBJ1-2; TRBD1 was called by the table and not checked on the DNA. TRBV21-1 is classified as a pseudogene. This CDR3 has 19 amino acids. The CDR3 reads CASSKEGTLSGWPNYGYTF. The DNA for the CDR3 is TGTGCCAGCAGCAAAGAGGGGACACTTTCCGGGTGGCCTAACTATGGCTACACCTTC.

The rearrangement joins TRBV28 to TRBJ2-1; D may be TRBD2 (6 bases). Germline lookup yields CDR1 MDHEN and CDR2 SYDVKM. The V gene lost 8 bases and the J gene lost 6 bases, with 17 bases spanning the gap. The CDR3 consists of 14 residues. Here the CDR3 reads CASVGGAGINEQFF. CDR3 bases: TGTGCCAGCGTCGGCGGGGCAGGCATCAATGAGCAGTTCTTC.

The V gene is TRBV11-1, the J gene TRBJ2-6; D is ambiguous. CDR1 is SGHAT, CDR2 FQDESV, per germline (reference sequence). The CDR3 contains 15 residues. The ends were cut back, 2 bases at V and 0 bases at J, with 5 bases in the middle. CDR3 coding DNA: TGTGCCAGCAGCTTAACCCACTCTGGGGCCAACGTCCTGACTTTC. Protein: CASSLTHSGANVLTF.

CDR3 region: CASSPQGNYEQYF. The CDR3 DNA follows: TGTGCCAGCAGTCCACAGGGAAACTACGAGCAGTACTTC. The rearrangement uses TRBV2 and TRBJ2-7, with D tentatively TRBD1 (6 bases). CDR3 length: 13 residues. Germline loops: CDR1 SNHLY, CDR2 FYNNEI. V lost 5 bases and J lost 3, with 11 bases in between.

This chain joins TRBV19 and TRBJ1-4, with TRBD1 matching 9 bases. V trimming: 5 bases; J trimming: 8 bases; junction bases outside the gene matches: 21. The CDR3 spans 19 residues. CDR1 is LNHDA, CDR2 SQIVND, per germline (reference sequence). The CDR3 nucleotides are TGTGCCAGTAGTCAAAGACCGGGACAGGGACGTTCTTCGCGGGAAAAACTGTTTTTT. Translating it yields CASSQRPGQGRSSREKLFF.

The chain combines TRBV11-2 with TRBJ2-7, with 7 bases lining up with TRBD1. The V gene end was trimmed by 2 bases and the J gene end by 3 bases; junction bases not matched to a gene: 16. In germline, CDR1 is SGHAT, CDR2 FQNNGV. This CDR3 has 18 amino acids. DNA of the CDR3: TGTGCCAGCAGCTTATTAGGGACAGAAGGGCCCCCCTTCTACGAGCAGTACTTC. This translates into CASSLLGTEGPPFYEQYF.

This clone has only one observation. The V gene is TRBV6-4, the J gene TRBJ2-7; 13 positions match TRBD2. The V and J ends lost 5 bases and 4 bases, in that order; junction bases with no gene match: 5. The CDR3 length is 15 residues. Germline CDR1 reads MRHNA; CDR2 reads SNTAGT. The CDR3 nucleotides are TGTGCCAGCAGTAGTGGACTAGCGGGAGATTACGAGCAGTACTTC. Its protein product is CASSSGLAGDYEQYF.

This clone appeared once. The chain carries TRBV6-5 and TRBJ2-7; weak D call: TRBD1 (6 bases). The CDR3 has 13 residues. Germline V CDR1 and CDR2: MNHEY, SVGAGI. The V and J ends lost 6 bases and 2 bases respectively, with 11 bases between them. This chain's CDR3 is CASSHRVAYEQYF. As DNA, the CDR3 is TGTGCCAGCAGCCACAGGGTAGCCTACGAGCAGTACTTC.

This clone is a singleton in its sample. This rearrangement joins TRBV19 to TRBJ2-7; maybe TRBD1 (5 bases). Between the trimmed V and J ends, which lost 2 bases and 7 bases, there was a span of 15 bases. Per germline, CDR1 LNHDA and CDR2 SQIVND (reference sequence). The CDR3 covers 14 residues. CDR3 amino acids: CASSIRGRAYEQYF. The CDR3 coding sequence is TGTGCCAGTAGTATAAGGGGCAGGGCATATGAGCAGTACTTC.

This rearrangement joins TRBV4-1 to TRBJ2-7, with 8 bases aligning to TRBD2. Germline-derived CDR1 and CDR2 are MGHRA and YSYEKL. Trimming at V came to 4 bases and at J to 3 bases, leaving 5 bases not matched to a gene. The CDR3 has 14 residues. The CDR3 region has the DNA TGCGCCAGCAGCCCAGGACTAGCCCTCTACGAGCAGTACTTC. Translated: CASSPGLALYEQYF.

The V gene is TRBV9, the J gene TRBJ2-1; 9 bases align to TRBD2. J gave up 11 bases and V 3 bases, and 15 bases lay outside the gene matches. Germline loops: CDR1 SGDLS, CDR2 YYNGEE. The CDR3 consists of 16 residues. The CDR3 is CASSARNSGGQGKQFF. The DNA of the CDR3 is TGTGCCAGCAGCGCAAGAAATAGCGGGGGCCAAGGGAAGCAGTTCTTC.

This chain joins TRBV9 and TRBJ1-4; tentatively, D is TRBD1 (6 bases). CDR1 is SGDLS, CDR2 YYNGEE, per germline. CDR3 size: 14 residues. V was cut by 2 bases and J by 2 bases, with 7 bases left in between. In DNA, the CDR3 is TGTGCCAGCAGCGTCAGGGGTACTAATGAAAAACTGTTTTTT. Translating gives CASSVRGTNEKLFF.

The chain is built from TRBV4-3 and TRBJ2-3; 7 bases are a match to TRBD2. This CDR3 has 14 residues. The V gene end was trimmed by 0 bases and the J gene end by 9 bases; junction bases not matched to a gene: 6. The germline V gene encodes CDR1 LGHNA and CDR2 YSLEER. CDR3 amino acids: CASSQETTSKTQYF. The CDR3 DNA reads as TGCGCCAGCAGCCAAGAGACGACTAGCAAGACGCAGTATTTT.

The rearrangement uses TRBV27 and TRBJ1-4; no definite D call. CDR3 size: 14 residues. Germline V gives CDR1 MNHEY, CDR2 SMNVEV (reference sequence). V was trimmed by 0 bases and J by 6 bases, leaving 8 bases between them. The CDR3 is CASSLSRWHEKLFF. As DNA, the CDR3 is TGTGCCAGCAGTTTATCCCGATGGCATGAAAAACTGTTTTTT.

V usage is TRBV5-4 and J usage is TRBJ2-1, with 10 bases fitting TRBD1. CDR1 SGHNT and CDR2 YYREEE come from the germline V gene (reference sequence). The CDR3 runs to 15 residues. V gave up 5 bases and J gave up 3 bases; unmatched junction bases: 5. DNA for the CDR3: TGTGCCAGCAGACTTGACAGGGGGCTCTACAATGAGCAGTTCTTC. As protein: CASRLDRGLYNEQFF.

This clone has only a few counts. The gene calls are TRBV6-5 and TRBJ1-2, with unresolved D. V dropped 7 bases and J dropped 11 bases, with 23 bases sitting between them. CDR3 length: 14 residues. In germline, CDR1 is MNHEY, CDR2 SVGAGI. For the CDR3, the DNA is TGTGCCAGCATCTCCCCCCGCACCAGTTACGTTTACACCTTC. It encodes CASISPRTSYVYTF.

V gene TRBV19 combines with J gene TRBJ1-3; perhaps TRBD1 as D (6 bases). V was pared by 5 bases and J by 0 bases, with 17 bases between. The CDR3 sequence is 17 residues long. Germline V gene data show CDR1 as LNHDA and CDR2 as SQIVND (reference sequence). The CDR3 spells CASSPRGGGSSGNTIYF. In nucleotides, the CDR3 is TGTGCCAGTAGTCCCCGCGGGGGCGGAAGCTCTGGAAACACCATATATTTT. Based on the CDR3 plus reference TRBV19 and TRBJ1-3, the full variable domain is DGGITQSPKYLFRKEGQNVTLSCEQNLNHDAMYWYRQDPGQGLRLIYYSQIVNDFQKGDIAEGYSVSREKKESFPLTVTSAQKNPTAFYLCASSPRGGGSSGNTIYFGEGSWLTVV.

The gene calls are TRBV19 and TRBJ2-1; TRBD2 matches 16 bases. Germline CDR1 LNHDA, CDR2 SQIVND (reference sequence). The V and J ends lost 6 bases and 7 bases, in that order; junction bases with no gene match: 9. The CDR3 is 17 residues long. The CDR3 DNA reads as TGTGCCAGTAGGCCGGGACTAGCGGGGGGGCCTCTAAATGAGCAGTTCTTC. Translated, it gives CASRPGLAGGPLNEQFF. Complete variable domain (other parts from reference TRBV19 and TRBJ2-1): DGGITQSPKYLFRKEGQNVTLSCEQNLNHDAMYWYRQDPGQGLRLIYYSQIVNDFQKGDIAEGYSVSREKKESFPLTVTSAQKNPTAFYLCASRPGLAGGPLNEQFFGPGTRLTVL.

The chain is built from TRBV27 and TRBJ1-1; no clear D gene. This CDR3 has 17 residues. Looked up from germline, CDR1 is MNHEY and CDR2 is SMNVEV (reference sequence). Trimming took off 1 base at V and 1 base at J, with 16 bases between the two ends. CDR3 loop: CASSLYGDRGGNTEAFF. DNA of the CDR3: TGTGCCAGCAGTTTATACGGAGACCGCGGAGGGAACACTGAAGCTTTCTTT.

V gene TRBV5-1 combines with J gene TRBJ2-2; perhaps TRBD1 as D (6 bases). Germline lookup yields CDR1 SGHRS and CDR2 YFSETQ. The CDR3 totals 15 residues. The germline V and J ends were trimmed by 0 bases and 4 bases, with 10 bases remaining between them. The CDR3 DNA reads as TGCGCCAGCAGCTTGGAGAACAGGGTCACCGGGGAGCTGTTTTTT. This sequence encodes CASSLENRVTGELFF. Using reference TRBV5-1 and TRBJ2-2 for the parts outside the CDR3, the full variable domain is KAGVTQTPRYLIKTRGQQVTLSCSPISGHRSVSWYQQTPGQGLQFLFEYFSETQRNKGNFPGRFSGRQFSNSRSEMNVSTLELGDSALYLCASSLENRVTGELFFGEGSRLTVL.